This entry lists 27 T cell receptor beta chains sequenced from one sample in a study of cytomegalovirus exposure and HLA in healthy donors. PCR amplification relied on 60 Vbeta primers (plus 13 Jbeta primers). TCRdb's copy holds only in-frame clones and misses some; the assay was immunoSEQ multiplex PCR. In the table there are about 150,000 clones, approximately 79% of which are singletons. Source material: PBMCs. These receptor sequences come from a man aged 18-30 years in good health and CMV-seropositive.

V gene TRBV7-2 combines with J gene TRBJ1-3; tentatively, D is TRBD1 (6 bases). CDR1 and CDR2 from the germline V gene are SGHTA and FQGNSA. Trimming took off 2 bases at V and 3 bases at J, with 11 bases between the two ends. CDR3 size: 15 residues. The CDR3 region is CASSLTGGFGNTIYF. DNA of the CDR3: TGTGCCAGCAGCTTAACGGGGGGCTTTGGAAACACCATATATTTT.

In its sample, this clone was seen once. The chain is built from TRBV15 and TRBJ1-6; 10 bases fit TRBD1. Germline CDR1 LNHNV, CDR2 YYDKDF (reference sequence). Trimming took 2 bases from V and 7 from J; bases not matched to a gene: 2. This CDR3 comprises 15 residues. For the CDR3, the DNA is TGTGCCACCAGCAGAAAGGGACAGGGGAATTCACCCCTCCACTTT. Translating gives CATSRKGQGNSPLHF.

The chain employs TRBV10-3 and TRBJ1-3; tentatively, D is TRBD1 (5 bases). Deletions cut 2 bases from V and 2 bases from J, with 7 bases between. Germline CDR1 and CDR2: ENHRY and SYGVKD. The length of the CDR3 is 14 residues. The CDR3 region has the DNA TGTGCCATCAGTGAGGTAGGGGCTGGAAACACCATATATTTT. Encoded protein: CAISEVGAGNTIYF.

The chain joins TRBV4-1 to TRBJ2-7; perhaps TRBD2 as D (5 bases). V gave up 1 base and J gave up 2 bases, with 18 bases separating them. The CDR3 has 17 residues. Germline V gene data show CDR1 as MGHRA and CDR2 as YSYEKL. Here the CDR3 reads CASSQVRGSAGAYEQYF. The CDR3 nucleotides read TGCGCCAGCAGCCAAGTTCGGGGTTCCGCCGGGGCCTACGAGCAGTACTTC.

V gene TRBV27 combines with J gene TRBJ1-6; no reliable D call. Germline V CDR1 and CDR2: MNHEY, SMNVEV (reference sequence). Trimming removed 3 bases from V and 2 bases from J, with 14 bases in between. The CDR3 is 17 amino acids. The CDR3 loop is CASSFTRRGTYNSPLHF. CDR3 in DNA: TGTGCCAGCAGTTTCACTCGACGGGGAACCTATAATTCACCCCTCCACTTT.

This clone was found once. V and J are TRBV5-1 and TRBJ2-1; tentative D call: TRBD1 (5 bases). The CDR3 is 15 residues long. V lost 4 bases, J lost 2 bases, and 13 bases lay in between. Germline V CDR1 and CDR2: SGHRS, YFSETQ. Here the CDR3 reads CASSPQGPTYNEQFF. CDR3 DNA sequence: TGCGCCAGCAGCCCCCAGGGCCCCACCTACAATGAGCAGTTCTTC.

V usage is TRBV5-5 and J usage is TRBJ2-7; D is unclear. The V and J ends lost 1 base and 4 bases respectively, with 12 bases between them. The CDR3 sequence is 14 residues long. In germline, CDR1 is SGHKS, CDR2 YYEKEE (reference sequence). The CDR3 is CASSLTSVTYEQYF. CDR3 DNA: TGTGCCAGCAGCTTGACGTCGGTGACTTACGAGCAGTACTTC.

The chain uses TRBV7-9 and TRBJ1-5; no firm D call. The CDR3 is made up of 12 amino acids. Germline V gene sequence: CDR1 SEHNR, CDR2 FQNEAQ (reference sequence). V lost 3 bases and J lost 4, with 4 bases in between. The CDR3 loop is CASSFSNQPQHF. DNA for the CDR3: TGTGCCAGCAGCTTTTCGAATCAGCCCCAGCATTTT.

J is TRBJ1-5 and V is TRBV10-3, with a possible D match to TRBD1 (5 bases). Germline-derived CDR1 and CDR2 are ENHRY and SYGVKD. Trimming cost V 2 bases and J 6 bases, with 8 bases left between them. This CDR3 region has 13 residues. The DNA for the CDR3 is TGTGCCATCAGTGAGGGGGCCGGTCAGCCCCAGCATTTT. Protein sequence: CAISEGAGQPQHF.

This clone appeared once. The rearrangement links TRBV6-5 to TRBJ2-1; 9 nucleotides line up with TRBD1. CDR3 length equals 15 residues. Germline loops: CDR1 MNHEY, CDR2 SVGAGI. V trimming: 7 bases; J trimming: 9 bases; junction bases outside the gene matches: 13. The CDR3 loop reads CASTPLGQGRAEQFF. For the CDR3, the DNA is TGTGCCAGCACCCCACTGGGACAGGGACGTGCTGAGCAGTTCTTC.

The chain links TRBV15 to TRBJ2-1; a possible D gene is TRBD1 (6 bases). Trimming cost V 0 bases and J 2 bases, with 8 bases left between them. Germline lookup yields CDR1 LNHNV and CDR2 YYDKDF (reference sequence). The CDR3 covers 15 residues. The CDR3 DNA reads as TGTGCCACCAGCAGAGAACAGGGCCCCTACAATGAGCAGTTCTTC. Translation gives CATSREQGPYNEQFF. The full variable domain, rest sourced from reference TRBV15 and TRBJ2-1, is DAMVIQNPRYQVTQFGKPVTLSCSQTLNHNVMYWYQQKSSQAPKLLFHYYDKDFNNEADTPDNFQSRRPNTSFCFLDIRSPGLGDTAMYLCATSREQGPYNEQFFGPGTRLTVL.

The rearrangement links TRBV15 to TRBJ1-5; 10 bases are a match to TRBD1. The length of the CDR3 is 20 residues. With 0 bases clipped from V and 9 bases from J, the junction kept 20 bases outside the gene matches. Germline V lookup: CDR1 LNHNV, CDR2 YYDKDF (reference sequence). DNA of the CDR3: TGTGCCACCAGCAGAGATCAGTATTTACGGGACAGGGGCGGTCAATGGCCCCAGCATTTT. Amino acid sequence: CATSRDQYLRDRGGQWPQHF.

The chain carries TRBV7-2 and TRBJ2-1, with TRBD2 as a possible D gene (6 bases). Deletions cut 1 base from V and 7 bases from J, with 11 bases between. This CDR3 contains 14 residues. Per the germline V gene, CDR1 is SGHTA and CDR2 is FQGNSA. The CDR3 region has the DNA TGTGCCAGCAGCTTAGTCGCTAGCGTAAATGAGCAGTTCTTC. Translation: CASSLVASVNEQFF.

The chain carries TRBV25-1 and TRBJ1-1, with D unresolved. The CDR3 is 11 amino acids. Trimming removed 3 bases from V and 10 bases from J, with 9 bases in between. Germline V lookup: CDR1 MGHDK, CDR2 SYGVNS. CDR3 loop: CASSDQVGAFF. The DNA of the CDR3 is TGTGCCAGCAGTGATCAGGTAGGAGCTTTCTTT.

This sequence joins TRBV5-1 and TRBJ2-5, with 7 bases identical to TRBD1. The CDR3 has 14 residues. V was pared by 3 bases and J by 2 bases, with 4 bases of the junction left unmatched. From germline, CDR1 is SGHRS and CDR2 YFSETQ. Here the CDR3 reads CASSSPGQQETQYF. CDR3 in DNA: TGCGCCAGCAGCTCACCGGGACAGCAAGAGACCCAGTACTTC.

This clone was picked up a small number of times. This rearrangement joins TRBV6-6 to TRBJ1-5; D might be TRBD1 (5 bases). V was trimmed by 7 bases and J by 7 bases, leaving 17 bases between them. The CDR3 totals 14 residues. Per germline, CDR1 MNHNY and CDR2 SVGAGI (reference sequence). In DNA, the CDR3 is TGTGCCAGCACAGAGGCCACCCCAGGGCAGCCCCAGCATTTT. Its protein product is CASTEATPGQPQHF.

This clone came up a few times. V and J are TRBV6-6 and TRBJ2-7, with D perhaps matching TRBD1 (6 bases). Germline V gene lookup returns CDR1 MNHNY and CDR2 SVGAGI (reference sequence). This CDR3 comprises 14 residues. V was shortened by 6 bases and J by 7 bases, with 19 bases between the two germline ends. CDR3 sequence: CASSQGTGPLEQYF. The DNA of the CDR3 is TGTGCCAGCAGCCAGGGGACGGGCCCCTTAGAGCAGTACTTC.

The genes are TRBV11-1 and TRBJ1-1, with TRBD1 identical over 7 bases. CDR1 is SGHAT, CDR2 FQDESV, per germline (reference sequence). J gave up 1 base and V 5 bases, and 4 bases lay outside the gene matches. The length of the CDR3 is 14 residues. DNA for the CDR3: TGTGCCAGCAGCCGGGGGACAGAGAACACTGAAGCTTTCTTT. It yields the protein CASSRGTENTEAFF.

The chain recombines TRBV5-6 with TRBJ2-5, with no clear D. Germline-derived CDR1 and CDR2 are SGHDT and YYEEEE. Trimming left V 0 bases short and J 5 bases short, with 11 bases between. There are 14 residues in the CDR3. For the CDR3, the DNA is TGTGCCAGCAGCTTGGTCCTAGAGTGGGAGACCCAGTACTTC. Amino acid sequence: CASSLVLEWETQYF. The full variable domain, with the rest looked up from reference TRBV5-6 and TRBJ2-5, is DAGVTQSPTHLIKTRGQQVTLRCSPKSGHDTVSWYQQALGQGPQFIFQYYEEEERQRGNFPDRFSGHQFPNYSSELNVNALLLGDSALYLCASSLVLEWETQYFGPGTRLLVL.

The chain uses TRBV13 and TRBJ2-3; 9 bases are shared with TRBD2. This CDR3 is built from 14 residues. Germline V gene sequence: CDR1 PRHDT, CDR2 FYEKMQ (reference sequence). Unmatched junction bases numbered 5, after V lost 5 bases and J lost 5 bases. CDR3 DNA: TGTGCCAGCAGCGACAGGCGGGGGGGAGATACGCAGTATTTT. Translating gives CASSDRRGGDTQYF.

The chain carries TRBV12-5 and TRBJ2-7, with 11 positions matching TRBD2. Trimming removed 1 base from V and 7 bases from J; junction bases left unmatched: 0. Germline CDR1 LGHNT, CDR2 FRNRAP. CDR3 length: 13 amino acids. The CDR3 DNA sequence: TGTGCTAGTGGTTTGGGACTAGCGGGGGAGCAGTACTTC. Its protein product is CASGLGLAGEQYF.

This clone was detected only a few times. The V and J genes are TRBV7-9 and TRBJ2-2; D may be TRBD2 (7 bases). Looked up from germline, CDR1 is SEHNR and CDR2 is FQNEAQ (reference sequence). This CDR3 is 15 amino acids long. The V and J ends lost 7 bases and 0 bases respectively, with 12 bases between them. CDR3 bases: TGTGCCAGCAATGCGGGGGCCACGAACACCGGGGAGCTGTTTTTT. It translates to CASNAGATNTGELFF.

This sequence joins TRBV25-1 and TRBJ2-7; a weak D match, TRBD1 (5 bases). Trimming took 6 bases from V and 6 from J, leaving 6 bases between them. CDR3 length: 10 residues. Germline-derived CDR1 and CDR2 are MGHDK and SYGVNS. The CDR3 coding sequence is TGTGCCAGCAGGGGGCTCGAGCAGTACTTC. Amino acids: CASRGLEQYF.

This chain's CDR3 is CASSQDFSGRPSSYNEQFF. CDR3 nucleotide sequence: TGTGCCAGCAGCCAAGATTTTAGCGGGAGGCCTAGCTCCTACAATGAGCAGTTCTTC. V usage is TRBV14 and J usage is TRBJ2-1; TRBD2 matches at 10 bases. This CDR3 spans 19 amino acids. The J segment lost 0 bases and the V segment lost 0 bases, leaving 8 bases of the junction unmatched. Germline assignment: CDR1 SGHDN and CDR2 FVKESK.

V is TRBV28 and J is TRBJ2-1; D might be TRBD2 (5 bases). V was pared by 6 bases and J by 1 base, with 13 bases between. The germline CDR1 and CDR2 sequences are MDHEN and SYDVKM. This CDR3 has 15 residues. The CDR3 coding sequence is TGTGCCAGCAGCTCCGGGGAGCGGTCCTACAATGAGCAGTTCTTC. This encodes CASSSGERSYNEQFF. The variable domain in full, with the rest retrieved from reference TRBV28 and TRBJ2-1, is DVKVTQSSRYLVKRTGEKVFLECVQDMDHENMFWYRQDPGLGLRLIYFSYDVKMKEKGDIPEGYSVSREKKERFSLILESASTNQTSMYLCASSSGERSYNEQFFGPGTRLTVL.

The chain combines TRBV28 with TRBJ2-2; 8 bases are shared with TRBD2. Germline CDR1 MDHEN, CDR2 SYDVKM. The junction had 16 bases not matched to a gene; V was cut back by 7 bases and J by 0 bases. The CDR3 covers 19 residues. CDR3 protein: CASTPLGLVGLANTGELFF. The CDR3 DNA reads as TGTGCCAGCACCCCATTGGGACTAGTCGGATTGGCGAACACCGGGGAGCTGTTTTTT.

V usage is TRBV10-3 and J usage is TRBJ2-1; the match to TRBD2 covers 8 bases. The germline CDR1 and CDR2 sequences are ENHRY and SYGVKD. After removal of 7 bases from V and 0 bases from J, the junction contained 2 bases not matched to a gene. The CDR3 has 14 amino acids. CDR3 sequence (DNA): TGTGCCATCACGAGCGGGAGCTCCTACAATGAGCAGTTCTTC. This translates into CAITSGSSYNEQFF.